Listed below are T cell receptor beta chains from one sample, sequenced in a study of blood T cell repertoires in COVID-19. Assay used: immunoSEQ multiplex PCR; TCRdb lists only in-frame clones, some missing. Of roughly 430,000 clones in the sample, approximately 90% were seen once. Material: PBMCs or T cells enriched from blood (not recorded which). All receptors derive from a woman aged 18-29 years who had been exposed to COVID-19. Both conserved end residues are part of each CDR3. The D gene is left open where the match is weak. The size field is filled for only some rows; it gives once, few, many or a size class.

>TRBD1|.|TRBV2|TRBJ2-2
TGTGCCAGCACCGACAGGGGTAGGAACACCGGGGAGCTGTTTTTT
CASTDRGRNTGELFF
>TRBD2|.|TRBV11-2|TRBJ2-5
TGTGCCAGCAGCTTAGGGACTAGCGTTGAGACCCAGTACTTC
CASSLGTSVETQYF
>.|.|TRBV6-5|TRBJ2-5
TGTGCCAGCAGTTACGGGGGGGCCCAAGAGACCCAGTACTTC
CASSYGGAQETQYF
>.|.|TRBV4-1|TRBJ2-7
TGCGCCAGCAGCCGCAGCCGGGACACGTCCTACGAGCAGTACTTC
CASSRSRDTSYEQYF
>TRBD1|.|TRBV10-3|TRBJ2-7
TGTGCCATCAGGGGACAGGGGGCAGGGTACGAGCAGTACTTC
CAIRGQGAGYEQYF
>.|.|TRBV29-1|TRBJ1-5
TGCAGCGTTCGGAGAGCCTCGGATCAGCCCCAGCATTTT
CSVRRASDQPQHF
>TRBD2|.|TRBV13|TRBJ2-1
TGTGCCAGCAGCGATCGGGACTATTACAATGAGCAGTTCTTC
CASSDRDYYNEQFF
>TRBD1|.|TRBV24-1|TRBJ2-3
TGTGCCACCAGTGACTCGGGACAGGATGGCACAGATACGCAGTATTTT
CATSDSGQDGTDTQYF
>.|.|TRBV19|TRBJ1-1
TGTGCCAGTAGTATTAGACAGACCACAGAAGCTTTCTTT
CASSIRQTTEAFF
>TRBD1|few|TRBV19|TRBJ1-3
TGTGCCAGTCGAGCGCAGCCGGGACAGAGAAACCCCTCTGGAAACACCATATATTTT
CASRAQPGQRNPSGNTIYF
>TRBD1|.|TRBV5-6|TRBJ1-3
TGTGCCAGCAGCTTGGCCGGACAGGGAACTGGAAACACCATATATTTT
CASSLAGQGTGNTIYF
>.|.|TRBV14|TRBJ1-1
TGTGCCAGCAGTCCGTTAGCGGCTCGAGGGACTGAAGCTTTCTTT
CASSPLAARGTEAFF
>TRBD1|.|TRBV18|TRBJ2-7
TGTGCCAGCTCGGCCGGGACAGGGGTCCGCGAGCAGTACTTC
CASSAGTGVREQYF